This record looks at one T cell receptor (beta chain) sequence and its context. Its antigen is currently unknown. The PCR employed 60 Vbeta primers together with 13 Jbeta primers. Method: immunoSEQ multiplex PCR; TCRdb's copy keeps in-frame clones and lacks some. The sample records roughly 120,000 clones, approximately 15% being singletons. The sample is drawn from a study of cytomegalovirus exposure and HLA in healthy donors. Background on the study: Falling in the Caucasian-associated ancestry cluster were less than 85% of approximately 410 genotyped donors.

V shed 6 bases, J shed 2 bases, and the junction held 9 bases outside the gene matches. The length of the CDR3 is 15 residues. The V gene's germline CDR1 is SQVTM and CDR2 ANQGSEA. Study outcomes and limitations: Presence/absence analyses treated sequencing depth as roughly uniform across donors.

The source of this sequence is a woman under 30 in good health and CMV-seronegative. The chain carries TRBV29-1 and TRBJ2-2; the match to TRBD2 covers 7 bases. The sample consisted of PBMCs. The CDR3 region is CSVRDYTSNTGELFF. DNA for the CDR3: TGCAGCGTGCGGGACTATACCTCAAACACCGGGGAGCTGTTTTTT.